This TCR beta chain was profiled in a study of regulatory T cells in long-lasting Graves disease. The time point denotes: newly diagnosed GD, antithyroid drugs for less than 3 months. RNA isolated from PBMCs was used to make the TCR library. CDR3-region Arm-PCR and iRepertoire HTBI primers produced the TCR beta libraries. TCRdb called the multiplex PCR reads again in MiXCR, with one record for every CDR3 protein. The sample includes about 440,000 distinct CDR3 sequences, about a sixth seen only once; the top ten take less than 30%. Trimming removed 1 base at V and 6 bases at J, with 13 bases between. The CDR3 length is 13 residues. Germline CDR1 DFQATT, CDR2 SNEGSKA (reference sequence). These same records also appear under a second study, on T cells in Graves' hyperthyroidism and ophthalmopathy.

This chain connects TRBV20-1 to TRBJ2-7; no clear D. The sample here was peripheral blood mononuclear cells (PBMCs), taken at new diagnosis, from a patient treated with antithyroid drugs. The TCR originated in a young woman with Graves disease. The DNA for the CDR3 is TGCAGTGCTAGAGGACCCAGCCGAGCCGAGCAGTACTTC. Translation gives CSARGPSRAEQYF.